Each of the 16 T cell receptor beta chains below was sequenced from the same sample in a study of OX40 agonist ivuxolimab in advanced cancers. This table comes from immunoSEQ multiplex PCR, and its TCRdb copy is limited to in-frame clones, with some not included. The data hold 65,000 to 90,000 clones, with around 90% observed a single time. Sequencing was performed on CD4+ or CD8+ T cells sorted from blood, taken in a trial of the OX40 agonist ivuxolimab. All receptors come from an adult with an advanced solid tumor such as melanoma, head and neck, liver or kidney cancer.

The rearrangement uses TRBV9 and TRBJ2-3; D ambiguous. The germline gives CDR1 SGDLS, CDR2 YYNGEE. The CDR3 runs 15 residues. V gave up 4 bases and J gave up 3 bases, with 15 bases separating them. DNA of the CDR3: TGTGCCAGCAGCAAAACTCCCCTCCCGACAGATACGCAGTATTTT. Its protein is CASSKTPLPTDTQYF.

The gene calls are TRBV7-6 and TRBJ2-1; TRBD2 agrees at 9 bases. The CDR3 consists of 16 residues. From germline, CDR1 is SGHVS and CDR2 FNYEAQ. V trimming: 1 base; J trimming: 9 bases; junction bases outside the gene matches: 10. The CDR3 here is CASSLGGGRAIAEQFF. The DNA of the CDR3 is TGTGCCAGCAGCTTAGGCGGCGGGAGGGCCATCGCTGAGCAGTTCTTC.

With regard to this clone: Other DNA variants within this sample encode the same CDR3. The genes are TRBV27 and TRBJ2-3; unclear D gene. V was clipped by 0 bases and J by 6 bases, with 4 bases between them. Looked up from germline, CDR1 is MNHEY and CDR2 is SMNVEV (reference sequence). The CDR3 is 12 amino acids. The CDR3 sequence: CASSLSPDTQYF. CDR3 nucleotides: TGTGCCAGCAGTTTATCCCCGGATACGCAGTATTTT.

The V and J genes are TRBV28 and TRBJ2-5; the D gene could be TRBD1 or TRBD2 (6 bases each). V lost 2 bases, J lost 10 bases, and 20 bases lay in between. The length of the CDR3 is 15 residues. CDR1 and CDR2 (germline): MDHEN, SYDVKM. CDR3 nucleotides: TGTGCCAGCAGTTTACCCGGGACCACTGGAGGGGGCCAGTACTTC. Its translation is CASSLPGTTGGGQYF.

For this clone: This specimen includes other DNA sequences encoding the same CDR3. The rearrangement uses TRBV27 and TRBJ1-5; 7 bases map to TRBD1. This CDR3 is 14 amino acids long. The V gene end was trimmed by 2 bases and the J gene end by 6 bases; junction bases not matched to a gene: 4. Germline V gene data show CDR1 as MNHEY and CDR2 as SMNVEV (reference sequence). CDR3 in DNA: TGTGCCAGCAGTTTACGACAGGGAAGTCAGCCCCAGCATTTT. It yields the protein CASSLRQGSQPQHF.

The chain couples TRBV4-1 to TRBJ2-1, with TRBD1 as a possible D gene (6 bases). This CDR3 region has 18 residues. Trimming stripped 2 bases from V and 0 bases from J, with 17 bases between. Germline values: CDR1 MGHRA, CDR2 YSYEKL. CDR3 nucleotide sequence: TGCGCCAGCAGCCAACGGACTTCCCAGGGGATCTCCTACAATGAGCAGTTCTTC. Encoded protein: CASSQRTSQGISYNEQFF.

The CDR3 region has the DNA TGTGCCAGCAGCGTAGCTGACAGTAATTCACCCCTCCACTTT. It codes for CASSVADSNSPLHF. V and J are TRBV9 and TRBJ1-6; D possibly corresponds to TRBD1 (5 bases). The CDR3 totals 14 residues. V shed 0 bases and J shed 6 bases, with 7 bases lying between them. Germline loops: CDR1 SGDLS, CDR2 YYNGEE.

This chain joins TRBV19 and TRBJ2-7, with D maybe TRBD1 (5 bases). Germline CDR1 reads LNHDA; CDR2 reads SQIVND (reference sequence). V gave up 9 bases and J gave up 6 bases, with 15 bases separating them. The CDR3 totals 12 residues. The CDR3: CASRSREGEQYV. The CDR3 region has the DNA TGTGCCAGCCGAAGCAGGGAAGGCGAGCAGTACGTC.

This clone showed up just once. The rearrangement joins TRBV15 to TRBJ2-1; the match to TRBD2 covers 8 bases. Germline lookup yields CDR1 LNHNV and CDR2 YYDKDF (reference sequence). This CDR3 spans 17 amino acids. V lost 3 bases and J lost 6; bases outside the gene matches: 13. The CDR3 DNA is TGTGCCACCAGCAGGGGGGAGAGCGGGGGACCTTCCAATGAGCAGTTCTTC. Translating gives CATSRGESGGPSNEQFF.

The chain is built from TRBV7-9 and TRBJ2-2, with D possibly being TRBD2 (6 bases). The CDR3 covers 19 residues. Germline V lookup: CDR1 SEHNR, CDR2 FQNEAQ (reference sequence). Trimming cost V 2 bases and J 3 bases, with 22 bases left between them. The CDR3 reads CASSLPPRDSPTDTGELFF. Written as DNA, the CDR3 is TGTGCCAGCAGCTTACCCCCCCGGGACTCCCCAACGGACACCGGGGAGCTGTTTTTT.

This chain joins TRBV25-1 and TRBJ1-5, with D hard to call. Germline CDR1 reads MGHDK; CDR2 reads SYGVNS. The CDR3 sequence is 13 residues long. V was pared by 3 bases and J by 7 bases, with 10 bases between. This CDR3 is CASSDSFGQPQHF. The CDR3 DNA reads TGTGCCAGCAGTGATTCCTTTGGGCAGCCCCAGCATTTT. Full variable domain (remainder filled in from reference TRBV25-1 and TRBJ1-5): EADIYQTPRYLVIGTGKKITLECSQTMGHDKMYWYQQDPGMELHLIHYSYGVNSTEKGDLSSESTVSRIRTEHFPLTLESARPSHTSQYLCASSDSFGQPQHFGDGTRLSIL.

The chain uses TRBV30 and TRBJ2-1; D is unresolved. The germline V and J ends were trimmed by 0 bases and 6 bases, with 9 bases remaining between them. Germline lookup yields CDR1 GTSNPN and CDR2 SVGIG (reference sequence). This CDR3 comprises 13 residues. The DNA for the CDR3 is TGTGCCTGGAGTGTAACCCAAGGCAATGAGCAGTTCTTC. It yields the protein CAWSVTQGNEQFF.

The gene calls are TRBV19 and TRBJ1-1; 7 bases are a match to TRBD1. The CDR3 sequence is 13 residues long. Trimming cost V 3 bases and J 6 bases; bases outside gene matches: 4. Per germline, CDR1 LNHDA and CDR2 SQIVND (reference sequence). The DNA for the CDR3 is TGTGCCAGTAGTATTCGGCAGGGGGCTGAAGCTTTCTTT. This sequence encodes CASSIRQGAEAFF.

This rearrangement joins TRBV9 to TRBJ1-3, with TRBD1 as a possible D gene (5 bases). Trimming shortened V by 3 bases and J by 1 base, and 14 bases separated the two germline ends. Germline V gene lookup returns CDR1 SGDLS and CDR2 YYNGEE. The CDR3 covers 16 residues. The CDR3 nucleotides read TGTGCCAGCAGCGGCGGGGGAGGGGTATCTGGAAACACCATATATTTT. Amino acids: CASSGGGGVSGNTIYF.

The rearrangement uses TRBV28 and TRBJ2-3, with D possibly TRBD2 on 5 matching bases. Trimming removed 4 bases at V and 2 bases at J, with 16 bases between. CDR3 length equals 16 residues. Germline CDR1 is MDHEN and CDR2 is SYDVKM. The CDR3 coding sequence is TGTGCCAGCAGTTCGCCGGAGGATCGGGTCACAGATACGCAGTATTTT. Translated, it gives CASSSPEDRVTDTQYF.

J is TRBJ2-1 and V is TRBV13; TRBD1 matches 10 bases. The CDR3 totals 20 residues. Losses at the gene ends were 4 bases for V and 2 bases for J; bases not matched to a gene: 17. The germline gives CDR1 PRHDT, CDR2 FYEKMQ (reference sequence). CDR3 coding DNA: TGTGCCAGCAGCTCCAATGGACAGGGGGTGAAGGTTTTGGCCTACAATGAGCAGTTCTTC. It yields the protein CASSSNGQGVKVLAYNEQFF.